These 20 T cell receptor beta chains share one sample of origin, sequenced in a study of cytomegalovirus exposure and HLA in healthy donors. The PCR made use of 60 Vbeta and 13 Jbeta primers. Assay: immunoSEQ multiplex PCR; the TCRdb copy retains only in-frame clones and omits some. Found here are about 140,000 clones, 80% of them singletons; the top ten hold 5% to 5.5%. Sequenced: PBMCs. These receptors were collected from a male donor in good health and CMV-seronegative.

This chain uses TRBV7-9 with TRBJ1-1; possibly TRBD1 for D (5 bases). Germline V gene lookup returns CDR1 SEHNR and CDR2 FQNEAQ (reference sequence). CDR3 length: 11 residues. V lost 8 bases to trimming and J lost 5 bases, with 9 bases between them. CDR3 in amino acids: CASWRGTEAFF. CDR3 DNA sequence: TGTGCCAGCTGGAGGGGAACTGAAGCTTTCTTT. The entire variable domain, with the rest obtained from reference TRBV7-9 and TRBJ1-1, is as follows: DTGVSQNPRHKITKRGQNVTFRCDPISEHNRLYWYRQTLGQGPEFLTYFQNEAQLEKSRLLSDRFSAERPKGSFSTLEIQRTEQGDSAMYLCASWRGTEAFFGQGTRLTVV.

The CDR3 sequence is CASSQGLAGEDTQYF. In DNA, the CDR3 is TGTGCCAGCAGCCAAGGGCTAGCGGGGGAAGATACGCAGTATTTT. The genes are TRBV4-2 and TRBJ2-3; 10 bases match TRBD2. Germline V gene sequence: CDR1 LGHNA, CDR2 YNFKEQ. The CDR3 totals 15 residues. Germline trimming cut 1 base from V and 5 bases from J; bases unmatched to any gene: 3.

The chain joins TRBV5-6 to TRBJ2-7; D is possibly TRBD1 (6 bases). Trimming took 2 bases from V and 4 from J, leaving 13 bases between them. The length of the CDR3 is 14 residues. CDR1 and CDR2 from the germline V gene are SGHDT and YYEEEE. CDR3 in DNA: TGTGCCAGCAGCTTAGCGACAGGCAGATACGAGCAGTACTTC. Protein sequence: CASSLATGRYEQYF.

This chain uses TRBV9 with TRBJ2-5; 9 bases agree with TRBD1. This CDR3 has 15 amino acids. With 0 bases clipped from V and 4 bases from J, the junction kept 4 bases outside the gene matches. The germline gives CDR1 SGDLS, CDR2 YYNGEE. The DNA for the CDR3 is TGTGCCAGCAGCGTAGACAGGGGGCGCGGAGAGACCCAGTACTTC. Translating gives CASSVDRGRGETQYF.

This clone has just a few counts. The CDR3 bases are TGTGCCAGCAGTTACGGGGCAGGGGGCGGGAATTCACCCCTCCACTTT. It translates to CASSYGAGGGNSPLHF. V is TRBV6-6 and J is TRBJ1-6, with 8 positions matching TRBD1. V was clipped by 2 bases and J by 7 bases; unmatched bases: 7. This CDR3 has 16 amino acids. Germline V gives CDR1 MNHNY, CDR2 SVGAGI (reference sequence).

The rearrangement links TRBV5-1 to TRBJ1-2; D may be TRBD1 (5 bases). In germline, CDR1 is SGHRS, CDR2 YFSETQ. This CDR3 comprises 12 residues. With 7 bases removed from V and 4 bases from J, the gap between germline ends came to 11 bases. Written as DNA, the CDR3 is TGCGCCAGCGCGGTCGGGGGCTATGGCTACACCTTC. This codes for CASAVGGYGYTF.

V usage is TRBV4-3 and J usage is TRBJ2-1; the match to TRBD2 covers 10 bases. The germline V gene encodes CDR1 LGHNA and CDR2 YSLEER. V lost 1 base and J lost 0; bases outside the gene matches: 3. There are 17 residues in the CDR3. CDR3: CASSQVASGSSYNEQFF. CDR3 sequence (DNA): TGCGCCAGCAGCCAAGTGGCTAGCGGGAGCTCCTACAATGAGCAGTTCTTC.

The chain joins TRBV4-1 to TRBJ2-5; D is unresolved. The V end was cut by 1 base, the J end by 2 bases, with 5 bases between. CDR1 and CDR2 (germline): MGHRA, YSYEKL. This CDR3 has 13 amino acids. The CDR3 region is CASSQVRQETQYF. The CDR3 DNA reads as TGCGCCAGCAGCCAAGTACGGCAAGAGACCCAGTACTTC.

The CDR3 bases are TGCAGTGCTATGACAGGGGCCGCTTTCTTT. The encoded protein is CSAMTGAAFF. The V call is TRBV20-1, the J call TRBJ1-1; TRBD1 aligns across 8 bases. Germline loops: CDR1 DFQATT, CDR2 SNEGSKA (reference sequence). V lost 4 bases, J lost 11 bases, and 3 bases stayed unmatched. The CDR3 is 10 residues long.

This clone came up once. In DNA form, the CDR3 reads TGTGCCAGCAGCCAAGACCCGGGGGGGACAGCATATCAGCCCCAGCATTTT. As protein: CASSQDPGGTAYQPQHF. The chain recombines TRBV4-2 with TRBJ1-5; 7 bases align to TRBD1. Germline V gives CDR1 LGHNA, CDR2 YNFKEQ. The CDR3 is 17 residues long. Trimming cost V 0 bases and J 5 bases; bases outside gene matches: 10.

The chain carries TRBV19 and TRBJ1-4, with D hard to call. This CDR3 is built from 13 residues. V lost 3 bases and J lost 5, with 7 bases in between. Per germline, CDR1 LNHDA and CDR2 SQIVND (reference sequence). CDR3 protein: CASSISGNEKLFF. In DNA form, the CDR3 reads TGTGCCAGTAGTATCTCGGGGAATGAAAAACTGTTTTTT.

This chain joins TRBV4-1 and TRBJ2-2, with D unresolved. The CDR3 totals 14 residues. Per the germline V gene, CDR1 is MGHRA and CDR2 is YSYEKL. Trimming stripped 6 bases from V and 5 bases from J, with 13 bases between. The CDR3 DNA reads TGCGCCAGCAGGCTCGGCCCTAGTACCGGGGAGCTGTTTTTT. Protein sequence: CASRLGPSTGELFF.

The chain uses TRBV4-3 and TRBJ1-2; D possibly corresponds to TRBD1 (5 bases). V lost 0 bases to trimming and J lost 5 bases, with 19 bases between them. The CDR3 extends over 17 amino acids. Germline values: CDR1 LGHNA, CDR2 YSLEER. CDR3 protein: CASSQDLGSGTGYGYTF. In DNA, the CDR3 is TGCGCCAGCAGCCAAGACTTAGGTTCCGGGACTGGGTATGGCTACACCTTC.

The V call is TRBV6-6, the J call TRBJ1-1; D gene unclear. With 6 bases removed from V and 4 bases from J, the gap between germline ends came to 15 bases. The CDR3 runs 14 residues. The germline gives CDR1 MNHNY, CDR2 SVGAGI (reference sequence). In nucleotides, the CDR3 is TGTGCCAGCAGCCCCCCCACGGGAGGCACTGAAGCTTTCTTT. Translation: CASSPPTGGTEAFF.

CDR3 nucleotide sequence: TGTGCCAGCAGCAACAAAGATACGCAGTATTTT. The encoded protein is CASSNKDTQYF. The rearrangement links TRBV7-2 to TRBJ2-3, with D hard to call. V gave up 5 bases and J gave up 5 bases, with 5 bases separating them. The CDR3 extends over 11 amino acids. In germline, CDR1 is SGHTA, CDR2 FQGNSA.

The chain links TRBV4-2 to TRBJ2-1; tentative D call: TRBD1 (5 bases). The germline V and J ends were trimmed by 3 bases and 5 bases, with 20 bases remaining between them. This CDR3 is built from 17 residues. Germline V lookup: CDR1 LGHNA, CDR2 YNFKEQ. CDR3 sequence reads: CASSQPLGQGRHNEQFF. DNA of the CDR3: TGTGCCAGCAGCCAGCCCTTAGGGCAGGGCCGACACAATGAGCAGTTCTTC.

The chain links TRBV27 to TRBJ2-7; tentative D call: TRBD1 (6 bases). Looked up from germline, CDR1 is MNHEY and CDR2 is SMNVEV (reference sequence). The V and J ends lost 5 bases and 3 bases respectively, with 11 bases between them. This CDR3 spans 13 amino acids. CDR3 protein: CASSLRGNYEQYF. As DNA, the CDR3 is TGTGCCAGCAGTCTTAGGGGGAACTACGAGCAGTACTTC.

This clone was seen only a few times. V and J are TRBV6-6 and TRBJ1-1; TRBD1 matches at 7 bases. The germline V gene encodes CDR1 MNHNY and CDR2 SVGAGI (reference sequence). With V trimmed by 2 bases and J by 3 bases, 6 bases remained unmatched. The CDR3 contains 15 residues. CDR3 sequence reads: CASSYVVGGDTEAFF. CDR3 bases: TGTGCCAGCAGTTACGTCGTAGGGGGCGACACTGAAGCTTTCTTT.

The chain has TRBV5-1 and TRBJ1-6, with D uncertain. V was trimmed by 2 bases and J by 8 bases, leaving 17 bases between them. Germline lookup yields CDR1 SGHRS and CDR2 YFSETQ. CDR3 size: 16 residues. The CDR3 protein is CASSFGLPRGYSPLHF. CDR3 sequence (DNA): TGCGCCAGCAGCTTCGGACTGCCTCGGGGATATTCACCCCTCCACTTT.

Here the CDR3 reads CASSPSGILTDTQYF. The CDR3 region has the DNA TGCGCCAGCAGCCCGTCGGGAATCCTCACAGATACGCAGTATTTT. This chain links TRBV5-1 with TRBJ2-3; weak D call: TRBD2 (5 bases). Trimming removed 4 bases at V and 2 bases at J, with 14 bases between. The CDR3 loop spans 15 amino acids. In germline, CDR1 is SGHRS, CDR2 YFSETQ.